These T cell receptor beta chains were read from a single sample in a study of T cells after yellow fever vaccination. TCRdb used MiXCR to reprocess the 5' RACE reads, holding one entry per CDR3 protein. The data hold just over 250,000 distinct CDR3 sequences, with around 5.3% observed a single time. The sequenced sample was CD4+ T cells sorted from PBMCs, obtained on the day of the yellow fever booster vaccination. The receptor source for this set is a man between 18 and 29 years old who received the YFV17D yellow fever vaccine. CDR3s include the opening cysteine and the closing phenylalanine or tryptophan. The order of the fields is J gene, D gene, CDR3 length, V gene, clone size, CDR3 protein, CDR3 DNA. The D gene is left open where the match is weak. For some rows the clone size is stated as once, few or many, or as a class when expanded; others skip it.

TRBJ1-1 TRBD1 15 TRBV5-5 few CASRSDRGRFTEAFF TGTGCCAGCAGATCGGACAGGGGGCGCTTCACTGAAGCTTTCTTT
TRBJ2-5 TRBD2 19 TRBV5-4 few CASSLVGRLAGGTQETQYF TGTGCCAGCAGCTTGGTAGGGCGACTAGCGGGGGGGACACAAGAGACCCAGTACTTC
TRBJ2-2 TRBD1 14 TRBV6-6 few CASPTGQGTGELFF TGTGCCAGCCCGACAGGGCAGGGCACCGGGGAGCTGTTTTTT
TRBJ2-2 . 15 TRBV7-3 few CASSLTGTDTGELFF TGTGCCAGCAGCCTAACGGGGACTGACACCGGGGAGCTGTTTTTT
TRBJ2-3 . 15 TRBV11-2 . CASSYQKGGTDTQYF TGTGCCAGCAGCTACCAAAAAGGGGGGACAGATACGCAGTATTTT
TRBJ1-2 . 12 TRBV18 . CASSLTDLGYTF TGTGCCAGCTCACTGACAGACCTTGGCTACACCTTC
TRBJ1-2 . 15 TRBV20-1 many CSARRLPGANYGYTF TGCAGTGCTAGGAGGCTCCCAGGGGCCAACTATGGCTACACCTTC
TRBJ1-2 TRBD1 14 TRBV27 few CASSGTGVRDGYTF TGTGCCAGCAGTGGGACAGGGGTAAGGGATGGCTACACCTTC
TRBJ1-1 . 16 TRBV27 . CASSFGSSIMNTEAFF TGTGCCAGCAGTTTTGGCTCATCTATTATGAACACTGAAGCTTTCTTT
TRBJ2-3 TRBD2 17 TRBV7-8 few CASSPGLAGGIGDTQYF TGTGCCAGCAGCCCGGGACTAGCGGGGGGGATAGGGGATACGCAGTATTTT
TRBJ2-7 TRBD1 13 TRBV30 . CAWSRGQSYEQYF TGTGCCTGGAGTAGGGGACAGAGCTACGAGCAGTACTTC
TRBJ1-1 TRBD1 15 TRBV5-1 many CASSIQGLENTEAFF TGCGCCAGCAGCATACAGGGGCTAGAGAACACTGAAGCTTTCTTT
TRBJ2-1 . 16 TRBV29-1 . CSVEGSFRGPYNEQFF TGCAGCGTTGAAGGTAGTTTTCGAGGACCCTACAATGAGCAGTTCTTC
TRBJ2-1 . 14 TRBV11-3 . CASSPDIRDNEQFF TGTGCCAGCAGTCCGGACATAAGGGACAATGAGCAGTTCTTC
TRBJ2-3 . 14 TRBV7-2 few CASSLAFRADTQYF TGTGCCAGCAGCTTAGCGTTTCGGGCAGATACGCAGTATTTT
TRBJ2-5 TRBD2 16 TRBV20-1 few CSASLTSGGPGETQYF TGCAGTGCTAGTTTAACTAGCGGGGGGCCGGGGGAGACCCAGTACTTC
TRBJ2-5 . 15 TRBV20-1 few CSARGGLRGQETQYF TGCAGTGCGAGAGGTGGGCTCCGTGGACAAGAGACCCAGTACTTC
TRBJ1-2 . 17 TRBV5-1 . CASSLPGAGKTTYGYTF TGCGCCAGCAGCTTGCCCGGGGCAGGGAAGACGACCTATGGCTACACCTTC